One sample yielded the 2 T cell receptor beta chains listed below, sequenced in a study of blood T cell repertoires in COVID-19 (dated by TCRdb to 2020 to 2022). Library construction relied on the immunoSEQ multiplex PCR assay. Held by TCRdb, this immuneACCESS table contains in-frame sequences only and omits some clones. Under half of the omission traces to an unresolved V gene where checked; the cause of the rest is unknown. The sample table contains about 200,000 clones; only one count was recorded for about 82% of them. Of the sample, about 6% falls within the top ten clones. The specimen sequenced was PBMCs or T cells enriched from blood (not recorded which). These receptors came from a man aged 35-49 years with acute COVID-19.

The CDR3: CSVLSGRPGELFF. Here the CDR3 DNA reads TGCAGCGTTTTGAGCGGGAGGCCCGGGGAGCTGTTTTTT. The chain uses TRBV29-1 and TRBJ2-2; 9 bases align to TRBD2. Germline CDR1 reads SQVTM; CDR2 reads ANQGSEA. The CDR3 contains 13 residues. The V gene end was trimmed by 5 bases and the J gene end by 6 bases; junction bases not matched to a gene: 4.

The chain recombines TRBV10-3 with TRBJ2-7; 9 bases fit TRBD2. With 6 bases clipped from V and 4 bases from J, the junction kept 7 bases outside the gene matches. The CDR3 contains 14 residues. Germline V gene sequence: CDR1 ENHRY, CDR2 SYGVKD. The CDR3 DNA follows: TGTGCCATCAGAGAAGCGGGAGGCTCGTACGAGCAGTACTTC. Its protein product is CAIREAGGSYEQYF.